Listed below are T cell receptor beta chains from one sample, sequenced in a study of blood T cell repertoires in COVID-19. The protocol was immunoSEQ multiplex PCR, while the TCRdb copy is restricted to in-frame clones and leaves out a portion. In the table there are nearly 100,000 clones, 82% of which are singletons. Specimen: peripheral blood. The origin of the receptors is a man between 65 and 80 years old with acute or convalescent COVID-19. The CDR3 runs from the conserved cysteine through the conserved F or W. D genes are given only for firm matches. Not all rows give a size; the values are once, few, many and, for expanded clones, a class.

clone_size	v_call	j_call	d_call	cdr3_length	cdr3_aa	cdr3_nt
NA	TRBV18	TRBJ1-2	NA	15	CASSPPSGADGGYTF	TGTGCCAGCTCACCACCTTCCGGCGCCGACGGGGGCTACACCTTC
NA	TRBV16	TRBJ2-7	TRBD2	14	CASSQYTSGSEQYF	TGTGCCAGCAGCCAATATACTAGCGGGAGCGAGCAGTACTTC
few	TRBV5-6	TRBJ1-1	TRBD1	14	CASSRGQLNTEAFF	TGTGCCAGCAGCCGGGGACAGCTAAACACTGAAGCTTTCTTT
NA	TRBV12-3/TRBV12-4	TRBJ1-1	NA	13	CASMSPELTEAFF	TGTGCCAGCATGTCCCCTGAACTGACTGAAGCTTTCTTT
few	TRBV3-1/TRBV3-2	TRBJ2-7	TRBD2	16	CASSHVAGGISYEQYF	TGTGCCAGCAGCCACGTAGCGGGAGGAATAAGCTACGAGCAGTACTTC
NA	TRBV6-7	TRBJ1-6	NA	16	CASSPGRGTVDSPLHF	TGTGCCAGCAGCCCCGGTCGCGGGACGGTAGATTCACCCCTCCACTTT
NA	TRBV27	TRBJ1-2	NA	16	CASSLNFEGRPSGYTF	TGTGCCAGCAGTTTAAATTTCGAGGGCAGGCCTTCGGGCTACACCTTC
NA	TRBV19	TRBJ1-5	NA	12	CASRSSNQPQHF	TGTGCCAGTAGATCGAGCAATCAGCCCCAGCATTTT
NA	TRBV5-1	TRBJ1-2	NA	14	CASSRSSGNYGYTF	TGCGCCAGCAGCCGTTCGTCGGGTAACTATGGCTACACCTTC
NA	TRBV5-6	TRBJ1-3	NA	15	CASSTGRTRGNTIYF	TGTGCCAGCAGCACAGGTCGGACCCGTGGAAACACCATATATTTT
NA	TRBV30	TRBJ2-7	NA	12	CASTTQGFEQYF	TGTGCCTCTACGACCCAGGGTTTCGAGCAGTACTTC
NA	TRBV27	TRBJ2-7	TRBD1	17	CASSPRGQVVSAYEQYF	TGTGCCAGCAGTCCACGCGGACAGGTGGTATCGGCCTACGAGCAGTACTTC
few	TRBV7-2	TRBJ1-4	NA	14	CASSLARWNEKLFF	TGTGCCAGCAGCTTAGCTCGGTGGAATGAAAAACTGTTTTTT
NA	TRBV5-4	TRBJ1-1	NA	17	CASSPPNSGLLNTEAFF	TGTGCCAGCAGCCCACCAAATTCGGGACTCCTAAACACTGAAGCTTTCTTT
NA	TRBV6-6	TRBJ1-2	NA	15	CASSYEVGLRSGYTF	TGTGCCAGCAGTTACGAGGTGGGACTCAGGTCTGGCTACACCTTC
NA	TRBV18	TRBJ1-5	NA	15	CASSPGVSGNQPQHF	TGTGCCAGCTCACCCGGGGTGTCTGGCAATCAGCCCCAGCATTTT
NA	TRBV3-1/TRBV3-2	TRBJ2-7	NA	11	CASSSVYEQYF	TGTGCCAGCAGTTCCGTCTACGAGCAGTACTTC
NA	TRBV29-1	TRBJ1-1	NA	12	CSVEGAGGEAFF	TGCAGCGTTGAAGGGGCGGGCGGCGAAGCTTTCTTT
NA	TRBV25-1	TRBJ2-1	TRBD2	14	CASKTSGTANEQFF	TGTGCCAGCAAGACTAGCGGGACGGCCAATGAGCAGTTCTTC
NA	TRBV11-3	TRBJ2-2	TRBD1	16	CASSLVGQANTGELFF	TGTGCCAGCAGCTTAGTCGGACAGGCGAACACCGGGGAGCTGTTTTTT
once	TRBV30	TRBJ1-3	NA	14	CAWRGGSSGNTIYF	TGTGCCTGGAGGGGGGGGAGCTCTGGAAACACCATATATTTT
NA	TRBV5-1	TRBJ1-1	TRBD1	16	CASSLGDRGQNTEAFF	TGCGCCAGCAGCTTGGGGGACAGGGGGCAGAACACTGAAGCTTTCTTT
NA	TRBV30	TRBJ2-1	NA	13	CAWSHGGLYEQFF	TGTGCCTGGAGTCACGGGGGGCTCTATGAGCAGTTCTTC
NA	TRBV7-9	TRBJ2-1	NA	16	CASSSRNGGGYNEQFF	TGTGCCAGCAGCTCGCGAAACGGAGGAGGATATAATGAGCAGTTCTTC
NA	TRBV19	TRBJ1-2	NA	14	CASSMDRGTYGYTF	TGTGCCAGTAGTATGGATCGGGGGACCTATGGCTACACCTTC
few	TRBV5-4	TRBJ1-6	NA	16	CASRMAGVSYNSPLHF	TGTGCCAGTAGGATGGCAGGGGTATCCTATAATTCACCCCTCCACTTT
NA	TRBV28	TRBJ1-2	NA	15	CASSLQAGGAYGYTF	TGTGCCAGCAGTTTGCAAGCTGGGGGCGCATATGGCTACACCTTC
NA	TRBV19	TRBJ2-7	TRBD1	14	CASSIQGALYEQYF	TGTGCCAGTAGTATACAGGGGGCTTTATACGAGCAGTACTTC
NA	TRBV3-1/TRBV3-2	TRBJ1-5	NA	15	CASSQDAYSNQPQHF	TGTGCCAGCAGCCAAGATGCCTATAGCAATCAGCCCCAGCATTTT
NA	TRBV7-2	TRBJ1-2	NA	15	CASSGRPRELYGYTF	TGTGCCAGCAGCGGCCGGCCCAGGGAACTCTATGGCTACACCTTC
NA	TRBV20-1	TRBJ1-1	NA	11	CRVDSNTEAFF	TGCAGGGTCGACAGTAACACTGAAGCTTTCTTT
NA	TRBV3-1/TRBV3-2	TRBJ2-2	TRBD2	17	CASSQGLAGVRHGELFF	TGTGCCAGCAGCCAAGGACTAGCGGGAGTTAGACACGGGGAGCTGTTTTTT
NA	TRBV4-2	TRBJ2-1	NA	14	CASSQAGSFYEQFF	TGTGCCAGCAGCCAAGCGGGAAGTTTTTATGAGCAGTTCTTC
once	TRBV5-4	TRBJ2-2	NA	14	CASSLNRNTGELFF	TGTGCCAGCAGCTTGAACAGGAACACCGGGGAGCTGTTTTTT
NA	TRBV29-1	TRBJ1-1	NA	12	CSVARENTEAFF	TGCAGCGTTGCCAGGGAGAACACTGAAGCTTTCTTT
NA	TRBV9	TRBJ1-1	NA	13	CASSVAPVGEAFF	TGTGCCAGCAGCGTAGCCCCGGTTGGTGAAGCTTTCTTT
NA	TRBV11-2	TRBJ1-2	NA	15	CASRQNRNLNYGYTF	TGTGCCAGCCGACAGAACAGGAATTTAAACTATGGCTACACCTTC
NA	TRBV6-5	TRBJ1-2	NA	14	CASSLTRSRGGYTF	TGTGCCAGCAGTCTGACCCGGTCCAGAGGTGGCTACACCTTC
NA	TRBV27	TRBJ2-2	NA	15	CASSLMGQPTGELFF	TGTGCCAGCAGTTTAATGGGACAACCTACCGGGGAGCTGTTTTTT
NA	TRBV11-2	TRBJ1-6	NA	14	CASSWPGPNSPLHF	TGTGCCAGCAGCTGGCCAGGCCCGAATTCACCCCTCCACTTT
NA	TRBV6-2/TRBV6-3	TRBJ2-7	NA	15	CASSPLVLGPSEQYF	TGTGCCAGCAGCCCTTTGGTACTGGGGCCCTCCGAGCAGTACTTC
NA	TRBV7-3	TRBJ2-4	TRBD2	22	CASSLDPYRTSGGTLAKNIQYF	TGTGCCAGCAGCTTAGACCCCTATAGAACTAGCGGGGGGACTCTAGCCAAAAACATTCAGTACTTC
NA	TRBV6-5	TRBJ2-7	TRBD2	14	CATWEREGPYEQYF	TGTGCCACCTGGGAGCGGGAGGGTCCGTACGAGCAGTACTTC
NA	TRBV5-1	TRBJ1-3	NA	14	CASSLAVSGNTIYF	TGCGCCAGCAGCTTGGCGGTTTCGGGAAACACCATATATTTT
NA	TRBV28	TRBJ2-1	TRBD2	17	CASSLGGTSGSLYEQFF	TGTGCCAGCAGTTTAGGGGGAACTAGCGGGAGTCTCTATGAGCAGTTCTTC
NA	TRBV13	TRBJ2-3	NA	15	CASSRKTIGTDTQYF	TGTGCCAGCAGTCGGAAAACTATCGGCACAGATACGCAGTATTTT
NA	TRBV3-1/TRBV3-2	TRBJ2-2	TRBD1	12	CASTRQGGELFF	TGTGCCAGCACCCGACAGGGCGGGGAGCTGTTTTTT
few	TRBV6-5	TRBJ1-1	NA	12	CASSPGVFDAFF	TGTGCCAGCAGCCCCGGGGTTTTTGACGCTTTCTTT
NA	TRBV28	TRBJ2-7	NA	12	CASRVVGYEQYF	TGTGCCAGTCGGGTCGTCGGGTACGAGCAGTACTTC
once	TRBV15	TRBJ1-5	NA	16	CATSTRSNQAGQPQHF	TGTGCCACCAGCACAAGATCTAACCAGGCTGGTCAGCCCCAGCATTTT
NA	TRBV6-2/TRBV6-3	TRBJ2-1	NA	15	CASSLGVGSYNEQFF	TGTGCCAGCAGTTTGGGAGTAGGGTCCTACAATGAGCAGTTCTTC
NA	TRBV24-1	TRBJ2-5	TRBD1	15	CATSDPGTGAETQYF	TGTGCCACCAGTGATCCCGGGACAGGGGCAGAGACCCAGTACTTC
NA	TRBV7-3	TRBJ2-1	TRBD2	14	CASSTGTRGREQFF	TGTGCCAGCAGTACCGGGACTAGGGGCCGCGAGCAGTTCTTC
NA	TRBV6-1	TRBJ2-1	TRBD1	15	CASSDRGTGTFEQFF	TGTGCCAGCAGTGATCGGGGGACAGGGACTTTTGAGCAGTTCTTC
NA	TRBV19	TRBJ2-7	NA	13	CASSIVGPYEQYF	TGTGCCAGTAGTATAGTGGGGCCATACGAGCAGTACTTC
NA	TRBV6-5	TRBJ2-2	NA	14	CASTTQGRHGELFF	TGTGCCAGCACCACACAGGGACGTCACGGGGAGCTGTTTTTT
NA	TRBV27	TRBJ1-2	TRBD1	15	CASSLDGQDNYGYTF	TGTGCCAGCAGTTTAGACGGACAGGACAACTATGGCTACACCTTC
NA	TRBV2	TRBJ1-1	TRBD1	15	CASNPQGTGNTEAFF	TGTGCCAGCAACCCCCAGGGGACAGGAAACACTGAAGCTTTCTTT
NA	TRBV19	TRBJ1-1	NA	14	CASNPIDRGTEAFF	TGTGCCAGTAACCCCATCGATCGGGGCACTGAAGCTTTCTTT